This T cell receptor (beta chain) stems from a study of shared clonotypes between healthy human individuals. TCRdb's table, derived via immunoSEQ multiplex PCR, lists solely in-frame clones and lacks some. Of 900,000 to 1,200,000 clones listed, approximately 80% are singletons. Germline values: CDR1 SGHTA, CDR2 FQGNSA. The V and J ends lost 5 bases and 6 bases, in that order; junction bases with no gene match: 9. This CDR3 spans 14 amino acids. As regards this clone: What it recognizes is unknown.

Study conclusions and caveats: Rarefaction demonstrated incomplete sorted-subset sequencing despite large depth.

The chain couples TRBV7-2 to TRBJ2-7; 8 bases match TRBD1. This receptor was obtained from a man younger than 35 in good health. Some clones in this sample may be carry-over from other donors' samples. Specimen: memory CD4+ T cells from PBMCs. As for subset: CD45RA-negative fraction. The CDR3 region is CASSRPGQALEQYF. CDR3 nucleotides: TGTGCCAGCAGCAGACCGGGACAGGCGCTCGAGCAGTACTTC.